A single sample is the source of the 27 T cell receptor beta chains below, sequenced in a study of blood T cell repertoires in COVID-19. Clones were sequenced by immunoSEQ multiplex PCR, and TCRdb holds only the in-frame ones, with some missing. The sample records about 150,000 clones, around 86% being singletons. Sequencing was carried out using PBMCs or T cells enriched from blood (not recorded which). Receptors were obtained from a man aged 50 to 60 who had recovered from COVID-19.

This chain links TRBV27 with TRBJ2-1, with 13 nucleotides matching TRBD2. CDR3 length equals 16 residues. Germline V lookup: CDR1 MNHEY, CDR2 SMNVEV (reference sequence). V lost 3 bases to trimming and J lost 8 bases; unmatched junction nucleotides: 7. In nucleotides, the CDR3 is TGTGCCAGCAGTTTCTATAGGACTAGCGGGAGTGATGAGCAGTTCTTC. The encoded protein is CASSFYRTSGSDEQFF.

About this clone: One junction end does not reproduce the germline sequence, and a read error may be involved. The CDR3 is CSVQDPGMNTEAFF. The CDR3 DNA is TGCAGCGTTCAAGACCCAGGCATGAACACTGAAGCTTTCTTT. This chain links TRBV29-1 with TRBJ1-1; D ambiguous. This CDR3 spans 14 amino acids. Germline values: CDR1 SQVTM, CDR2 ANQGSEA.

CDR3 in amino acids: CASIPSRGASGYTF. The DNA of the CDR3 is TGTGCCAGCATTCCTAGTAGGGGCGCGAGTGGCTACACCTTC. This chain connects TRBV2 to TRBJ1-2; a weak D match, TRBD1 (5 bases). Trimming shortened V by 7 bases and J by 7 bases, and 19 bases separated the two germline ends. The CDR3 is made up of 14 amino acids. Germline CDR1 SNHLY, CDR2 FYNNEI. Variable domain in full (rest from reference TRBV2 and TRBJ1-2): EPEVTQTPSHQVTQMGQEVILRCVPISNHLYFYWYRQILGQKVEFLVSFYNNEISEKSEIFDDQFSVERPDGSNFTLKIRSTKLEDSAMYFCASIPSRGASGYTFGSGTRLTVV.

On this clone: Its ends do not fully match the called genes, so a read error is possible. This sequence joins TRBV7-7 and TRBJ2-5; TRBD1 might be the D (6 bases). The CDR3 extends over 14 amino acids. Germline CDR1 and CDR2: SSHAT and FNYEAQ (reference sequence). CDR3 sequence: CASSSSQGIPAQYF. In nucleotides, the CDR3 is TGTGCTAGCAGCTCCAGCCAGGGGATTCCCGCCCAGTACTTC.

This rearrangement joins TRBV5-1 to TRBJ2-4; 9 positions match TRBD1. J gave up 11 bases and V 4 bases, and 7 bases lay outside the gene matches. This CDR3 has 13 residues. The V gene's germline CDR1 is SGHRS and CDR2 YFSETQ. The DNA for the CDR3 is TGCGCCAGCAGCCCCCGGGACAGGGTTCTTCAGTACTTC. This gives the protein CASSPRDRVLQYF.

This chain uses TRBV24-1 with TRBJ2-2, with 7 bases aligning to TRBD1. The J segment lost 7 bases and the V segment lost 9 bases, leaving 7 bases of the junction unmatched. Germline loops: CDR1 KGHDR, CDR2 SFDVKD. The CDR3 consists of 13 residues. Here the CDR3 reads CATEDRRRGELFF. CDR3 sequence (DNA): TGTGCCACCGAGGACAGGCGGCGCGGGGAGCTGTTTTTT.

This chain links TRBV18 with TRBJ1-5; tentatively, D is TRBD1 (6 bases). Trimming removed 3 bases from V and 2 bases from J, with 14 bases in between. CDR3 length equals 16 residues. Germline V gene sequence: CDR1 KGHSH, CDR2 LQKENI. The CDR3 DNA reads as TGTGCCAGCTCACCTCAACAGGGAGAGGGCAATCAGCCCCAGCATTTT. The encoded protein is CASSPQQGEGNQPQHF.

The chain has TRBV19 and TRBJ1-2; 12 bases map to TRBD1. V was pared by 5 bases and J by 8 bases, with 9 bases of the junction left unmatched. The CDR3 has 15 residues. The germline V gene encodes CDR1 LNHDA and CDR2 SQIVND (reference sequence). The CDR3 nucleotides are TGTGCCAGTAGTTACCCGGGACAGGGGGCTAACGGCTACACCTTC. The encoded protein is CASSYPGQGANGYTF.

V gene TRBV6-5 combines with J gene TRBJ1-1; D remains ambiguous. The CDR3 sequence is 14 residues long. Looked up from germline, CDR1 is MNHEY and CDR2 is SVGAGI. The V and J ends lost 6 bases and 2 bases respectively, with 13 bases between them. In nucleotides, the CDR3 is TGTGCCAGCAGCCCCCTAGAGGGCAACACTGAAGCTTTCTTT. As protein: CASSPLEGNTEAFF.

The V gene is TRBV5-1, the J gene TRBJ1-2, with no clear D. The CDR3 runs 13 residues. Germline CDR1 reads SGHRS; CDR2 reads YFSETQ. Trimming left V 4 bases short and J 2 bases short, with 9 bases between. Here the CDR3 reads CASSGGGNYGYTF. CDR3 DNA sequence: TGCGCCAGCAGCGGCGGAGGAAACTATGGCTACACCTTC.

This chain's CDR3 is CASSIRAGGFVYNEQFF. CDR3 in DNA: TGTGCCAGTAGTATTCGTGCAGGGGGGTTTGTCTACAATGAGCAGTTCTTC. The rearrangement joins TRBV19 to TRBJ2-1, with D tentatively TRBD1 (7 bases). Trimming left V 3 bases short and J 3 bases short, with 18 bases between. Germline V lookup: CDR1 LNHDA, CDR2 SQIVND (reference sequence). The CDR3 is 17 amino acids.

The chain couples TRBV19 to TRBJ1-2; possibly TRBD1 for D (6 bases). V gave up 10 bases and J gave up 2 bases, with 17 bases separating them. The germline V gene encodes CDR1 LNHDA and CDR2 SQIVND (reference sequence). There are 14 residues in the CDR3. The DNA for the CDR3 is TGTGCCACCCGGCGGGGGGGCTACAACTATGGCTACACCTTC. It yields the protein CATRRGGYNYGYTF.

This chain links TRBV6-5 with TRBJ1-2; D is perhaps TRBD1 (5 bases). Germline values: CDR1 MNHEY, CDR2 SVGAGI. This CDR3 is 14 amino acids long. V gave up 2 bases and J gave up 0 bases, with 7 bases separating them. The CDR3 here is CASSYDRTNYGYTF. The CDR3 DNA reads as TGTGCCAGCAGTTACGACAGAACTAACTATGGCTACACCTTC.

A remark on this clone: The sample has other DNA sequences that encode this CDR3 too. This chain connects TRBV5-1 to TRBJ1-3; D remains ambiguous. The CDR3 has 14 residues. CDR1 is SGHRS and CDR2 is YFSETQ in the germline V gene. Trimming took 0 bases from V and 2 from J, leaving 6 bases between them. The CDR3 loop reads CASSLGGPGNTIYF. The CDR3 DNA sequence: TGCGCCAGCAGCTTGGGAGGCCCTGGAAACACCATATATTTT.

This chain joins TRBV25-1 and TRBJ1-1; TRBD1 is a possible D gene (5 bases). V was shortened by 8 bases and J by 1 base, with 11 bases between the two germline ends. Per germline, CDR1 MGHDK and CDR2 SYGVNS. There are 13 residues in the CDR3. As DNA, the CDR3 is TGTGCCAGCGAAGACAGTTGGAACACTGAAGCTTTCTTT. It translates to CASEDSWNTEAFF.

This clone appeared once. The genes are TRBV27 and TRBJ2-1, with 12 bases aligning to TRBD2. The CDR3 extends over 16 amino acids. Trimming took 4 bases from V and 2 from J; bases not matched to a gene: 3. Per the germline V gene, CDR1 is MNHEY and CDR2 is SMNVEV (reference sequence). The CDR3 is CASSSGLAGTYNEQFF. For the CDR3, the DNA is TGTGCCAGCAGTTCCGGACTAGCGGGAACCTACAATGAGCAGTTCTTC.

The rearrangement joins TRBV6-6 to TRBJ2-4; the match to TRBD2 covers 9 bases. V shed 5 bases and J 0 bases; nucleotides not matched to a gene: 17. Germline lookup yields CDR1 MNHNY and CDR2 SVGAGI (reference sequence). The CDR3 runs 20 residues. The CDR3: CASSPTLLAGRVGAKNIQYF. In DNA form, the CDR3 reads TGTGCCAGCAGTCCAACTCTTCTAGCGGGAAGGGTGGGAGCCAAAAACATTCAGTACTTC.

The chain links TRBV2 to TRBJ2-7; D might be TRBD2 (6 bases). V lost 6 bases to trimming and J lost 0 bases, with 15 bases between them. Germline-derived CDR1 and CDR2 are SNHLY and FYNNEI. The CDR3 contains 15 residues. CDR3 sequence (DNA): TGTGCCAGCAGACTAGCCAATCATCGCTCCTACGAGCAGTACTTC. Protein: CASRLANHRSYEQYF. Based on the CDR3 plus reference TRBV2 and TRBJ2-7, the full variable domain is EPEVTQTPSHQVTQMGQEVILRCVPISNHLYFYWYRQILGQKVEFLVSFYNNEISEKSEIFDDQFSVERPDGSNFTLKIRSTKLEDSAMYFCASRLANHRSYEQYFGPGTRLTVT.

The rearrangement links TRBV19 to TRBJ2-6; D possibly corresponds to TRBD1 (6 bases). This CDR3 has 15 residues. V was trimmed by 5 bases and J by 0 bases, leaving 8 bases between them. CDR1 LNHDA and CDR2 SQIVND come from the germline V gene (reference sequence). CDR3 in amino acids: CASSDRFSGANVLTF. The CDR3 DNA sequence: TGTGCCAGTAGTGACAGGTTCTCTGGGGCCAACGTCCTGACTTTC. Based on the CDR3 plus reference TRBV19 and TRBJ2-6, the full variable domain is DGGITQSPKYLFRKEGQNVTLSCEQNLNHDAMYWYRQDPGQGLRLIYYSQIVNDFQKGDIAEGYSVSREKKESFPLTVTSAQKNPTAFYLCASSDRFSGANVLTFGAGSRLTVL.

This clone was observed once. This chain links TRBV24-1 with TRBJ2-1; the D gene is possibly TRBD1 (5 bases). Trimming left V 5 bases short and J 8 bases short, with 12 bases between. Germline V gene data show CDR1 as KGHDR and CDR2 as SFDVKD. The CDR3 runs 13 residues. Here the CDR3 DNA reads TGTGCCACCAGTGGTCAGGGTCTCTATGAGCAGTTCTTC. It yields the protein CATSGQGLYEQFF.

This sequence joins TRBV7-2 and TRBJ1-2, with no clear D. CDR3 length equals 17 residues. The V end lost 0 bases, the J end lost 5 bases, and 19 bases lay between the germline ends. CDR1 and CDR2 from the germline V gene are SGHTA and FQGNSA. The DNA of the CDR3 is TGTGCCAGCAGCTTAGCAGCCTCCTCAAGCGGGAATTATGGCTACACCTTC. Translated: CASSLAASSSGNYGYTF.

The chain links TRBV25-1 to TRBJ1-1; tentatively, D is TRBD1 (6 bases). CDR1 MGHDK and CDR2 SYGVNS come from the germline V gene. The CDR3 totals 14 residues. The germline V and J ends were trimmed by 6 bases and 3 bases, with 14 bases remaining between them. The DNA for the CDR3 is TGTGCCAGCAGACACAGGGTGGGGGACACTGAAGCTTTCTTT. It codes for CASRHRVGDTEAFF.

Concerning this clone: The sample contains more than one DNA sequence encoding this CDR3. The V gene is TRBV28, the J gene TRBJ1-5; D is unresolved. Looked up from germline, CDR1 is MDHEN and CDR2 is SYDVKM. V lost 6 bases, J lost 0 bases, and 6 bases lay in between. This CDR3 has 13 residues. CDR3 protein: CASREHSNQPQHF. The CDR3 region has the DNA TGTGCCAGCAGAGAACATAGCAATCAGCCCCAGCATTTT.

The gene calls are TRBV13 and TRBJ2-7, with D possibly being TRBD1 (9 bases). Germline assignment: CDR1 PRHDT and CDR2 FYEKMQ (reference sequence). The length of the CDR3 is 18 residues. V was clipped by 4 bases and J by 2 bases, with 24 bases between them. CDR3 amino acids: CASSSGQGHGLAPYEQYF. The CDR3 bases are TGTGCCAGCAGCTCAGGACAGGGGCATGGACTAGCCCCCTACGAGCAGTACTTC.

This rearrangement joins TRBV24-1 to TRBJ2-5; 7 nucleotides line up with TRBD1. The germline V gene has CDR1 KGHDR and CDR2 SFDVKD. V gave up 4 bases and J gave up 6 bases; unmatched junction bases: 16. CDR3 length: 17 residues. The CDR3 protein is CATSDHHKQGSGQTQYF. The DNA for the CDR3 is TGTGCCACCAGTGACCACCATAAACAGGGGTCAGGACAGACCCAGTACTTC.

This chain uses TRBV28 with TRBJ2-1, with 7 bases aligning to TRBD1. CDR3 size: 14 residues. CDR1 and CDR2 from the germline V gene are MDHEN and SYDVKM. Trimming took 7 bases from V and 2 from J; bases not matched to a gene: 5. For the CDR3, the DNA is TGTGCCAGCATTACAGGGGTGGCCTACAATGAGCAGTTCTTC. Protein sequence: CASITGVAYNEQFF. The variable domain in full, with the rest retrieved from reference TRBV28 and TRBJ2-1, is DVKVTQSSRYLVKRTGEKVFLECVQDMDHENMFWYRQDPGLGLRLIYFSYDVKMKEKGDIPEGYSVSREKKERFSLILESASTNQTSMYLCASITGVAYNEQFFGPGTRLTVL.

The chain has TRBV28 and TRBJ2-1; 8 bases match TRBD1. The ends lost 3 bases at V and 15 bases at J; junction bases unmatched: 13. CDR3 length: 14 amino acids. The germline V gene encodes CDR1 MDHEN and CDR2 SYDVKM. CDR3: CASSFQDRARPRFF. The CDR3 DNA reads TGTGCCAGCAGTTTCCAGGACAGGGCCCGGCCCCGGTTCTTC.